The T cell receptor (beta chain) under discussion was sequenced for a study of T cell repertoires in cytomegalovirus infection. About the study: In public TCR beta signatures, there were indications of both CMV infection and matching HLA type.

TCRdb called the reads again in MiXCR, with one record for every CDR3 protein. This table holds about 530,000 distinct CDR3 sequences, about 30% found once. Study-level points and caveats: Carriers of CMV plus the relevant HLA were identified by cumulative public TCR beta family frequency. Predominance within the ex vivo response was attributable to HLA-C-restricted CMV-specific TCR beta clonotypes.

Concerning this clonotype: The antigen is unknown.

Per germline, CDR1 SEHNR and CDR2 FQNEAQ (reference sequence). This CDR3 region has 15 residues. Trimming removed 5 bases at V and 4 bases at J, with 17 bases between. Material for sequencing was PBMCs. The receptor was derived from a human donor in good health (CMV status not recorded). Some clones in this sample may be carry-over from other donors' samples. The chain recombines TRBV7-9 with TRBJ1-1; D is perhaps TRBD1 (5 bases). The CDR3 DNA sequence: TGTGCCAGCAGCCTCCCATTGGGGGTTAGCACTGAAGCTTTCTTT. Its translation is CASSLPLGVSTEAFF.